This entry lists 11 T cell receptor beta chains sequenced from one sample in a study of beta chain features in type 1 diabetes. Sequenced material consisted of expressed TCRB transcripts (all of the isolated RNA was reverse transcribed). Method: immunoSEQ multiplex PCR; TCRdb's copy keeps in-frame clones and lacks some. The data contain roughly 180,000 clones, about 13% of them singletons. The material sequenced was central memory CD4+ T cells from blood. Receptor source: a woman aged 18-29 years in good health.

The chain is built from TRBV10-3 and TRBJ2-7; 12 bases line up with TRBD2. Germline trimming cut 0 bases from V and 4 bases from J; bases unmatched to any gene: 13. The CDR3 covers 19 residues. Germline CDR1 and CDR2: ENHRY and SYGVKD. CDR3 bases: TGTGCCATCAGTGAGTCTATGGGGATGACTAGCGGGAGACGATACGAGCAGTACTTC. Translating it yields CAISESMGMTSGRRYEQYF.

The J gene is TRBJ2-7, the V gene TRBV28; D may be TRBD1 (6 bases). Trimming stripped 6 bases from V and 4 bases from J, with 10 bases between. The CDR3 contains 12 residues. Germline loops: CDR1 MDHEN, CDR2 SYDVKM. The CDR3: CASRVQGYEQYF. The CDR3 bases are TGTGCCAGCAGGGTTCAGGGGTACGAGCAGTACTTC.

The sample holds a few counts of this clone. This chain links TRBV30 with TRBJ1-5; a weak D match, TRBD1 (6 bases). The CDR3 extends over 13 amino acids. Between the trimmed V and J ends, which lost 8 bases and 7 bases, there was a span of 18 bases. Germline V CDR1 and CDR2: GTSNPN, SVGIG (reference sequence). CDR3 residues: CALESRGGQPQHF. CDR3 DNA: TGTGCCCTGGAGTCCAGGGGTGGACAGCCCCAGCATTTT.

Details on this clone: The same CDR3 arises from other DNA sequences in this sample as well. V usage is TRBV28 and J usage is TRBJ1-2; unclear D gene. Germline V gene lookup returns CDR1 MDHEN and CDR2 SYDVKM. Trimming pared 4 bases from V and 4 bases from J, leaving 4 bases between. The CDR3 totals 11 residues. This CDR3 reads CASSSVYGYTF. Written as DNA, the CDR3 is TGTGCCAGCAGTTCGGTCTATGGCTACACCTTC.

The genes are TRBV5-8 and TRBJ2-5; 8 bases fit TRBD1. The DNA end is more similar to TRBJ2-7, so the J call may be wrong. Germline CDR1 is SGHTS and CDR2 is YDEGEE. The CDR3 has 14 residues. DNA of the CDR3: TGTGCCAGCAGCTTGGGGACAGGGCCCTACGAGCAGTACTTC. Its protein product is CASSLGTGPYEQYF.

This clone was counted a few times. The chain joins TRBV7-9 to TRBJ2-5; 7 nucleotides match TRBD2. This CDR3 contains 13 residues. The V gene's germline CDR1 is SEHNR and CDR2 FQNEAQ (reference sequence). The V segment lost 4 bases and the J segment 2 bases; nucleotides outside the gene matches: 1. DNA for the CDR3: TGTGCCAGCAGCTGGGGAGGGCAAGAGACCCAGTACTTC. Its protein product is CASSWGGQETQYF.

The chain is built from TRBV28 and TRBJ2-1; 9 bases align to TRBD2. The CDR3 consists of 16 residues. V lost 4 bases to trimming and J lost 2 bases; unmatched junction nucleotides: 6. Per the germline V gene, CDR1 is MDHEN and CDR2 is SYDVKM. CDR3 sequence: CASSSILAGTYNEQFF. The CDR3 DNA reads TGTGCCAGCAGTTCCATACTAGCGGGTACCTACAATGAGCAGTTCTTC.

This clone was observed a few times. This chain joins TRBV27 and TRBJ2-1; 12 bases fit TRBD2. The V and J ends lost 6 bases and 4 bases, in that order; junction bases with no gene match: 16. CDR1 and CDR2 from the germline V gene are MNHEY and SMNVEV (reference sequence). The CDR3 is 19 residues long. This CDR3 is CASRTGTGPTSGRYNEQFF. CDR3 DNA: TGTGCCAGCAGAACCGGGACAGGCCCTACTAGCGGGAGGTACAATGAGCAGTTCTTC.

The rearrangement links TRBV19 to TRBJ2-5, with D unclear. The V gene's germline CDR1 is LNHDA and CDR2 SQIVND (reference sequence). V lost 0 bases to trimming and J lost 2 bases, with 4 bases between them. This CDR3 has 13 residues. The CDR3 loop is CASSIDRQETQYF. The CDR3 bases are TGTGCCAGTAGTATAGACAGACAAGAGACCCAGTACTTC.

This clone was seen only a few times. The chain couples TRBV15 to TRBJ2-1, with 11 bases aligning to TRBD2. The CDR3 has 18 amino acids. Germline V gives CDR1 LNHNV, CDR2 YYDKDF (reference sequence). V shed 2 bases and J 5 bases; nucleotides not matched to a gene: 11. The CDR3 sequence is CATSRYTSGSPEDNEQFF. The CDR3 coding sequence is TGTGCCACCAGCAGATACACTAGCGGGAGTCCCGAGGACAATGAGCAGTTCTTC. Full variable domain (outside the CDR3, taken from reference TRBV15 and TRBJ2-1): DAMVIQNPRYQVTQFGKPVTLSCSQTLNHNVMYWYQQKSSQAPKLLFHYYDKDFNNEADTPDNFQSRRPNTSFCFLDIRSPGLGDTAMYLCATSRYTSGSPEDNEQFFGPGTRLTVL.

There are a few counts of this clone. The rearrangement uses TRBV5-1 and TRBJ2-3; D is unresolved. Germline loops: CDR1 SGHRS, CDR2 YFSETQ. The germline V and J ends were trimmed by 0 bases and 0 bases, with 8 bases remaining between them. The CDR3 is 15 residues long. The CDR3 DNA sequence: TGCGCCAGCAGCTTGGCCAGGCCTAGCACAGATACGCAGTATTTT. It encodes CASSLARPSTDTQYF.